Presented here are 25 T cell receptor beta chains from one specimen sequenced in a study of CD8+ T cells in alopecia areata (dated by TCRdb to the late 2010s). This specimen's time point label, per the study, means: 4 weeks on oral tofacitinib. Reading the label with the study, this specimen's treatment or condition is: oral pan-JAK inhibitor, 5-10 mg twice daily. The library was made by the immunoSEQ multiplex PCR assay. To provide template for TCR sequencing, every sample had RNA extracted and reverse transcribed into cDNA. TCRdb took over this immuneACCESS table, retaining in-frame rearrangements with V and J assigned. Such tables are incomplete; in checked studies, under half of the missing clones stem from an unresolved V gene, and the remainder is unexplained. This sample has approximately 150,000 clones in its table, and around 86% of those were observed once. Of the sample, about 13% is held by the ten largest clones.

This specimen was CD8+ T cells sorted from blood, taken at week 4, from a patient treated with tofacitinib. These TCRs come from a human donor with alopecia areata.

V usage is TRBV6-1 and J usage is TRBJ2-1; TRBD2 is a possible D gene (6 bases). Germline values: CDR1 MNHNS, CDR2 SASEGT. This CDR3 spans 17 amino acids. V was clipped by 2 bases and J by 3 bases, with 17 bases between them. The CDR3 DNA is TGTGCCAGCAGTGAATTTTTCGGGGGTAGCGACTACAATGAGCAGTTCTTC. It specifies CASSEFFGGSDYNEQFF.

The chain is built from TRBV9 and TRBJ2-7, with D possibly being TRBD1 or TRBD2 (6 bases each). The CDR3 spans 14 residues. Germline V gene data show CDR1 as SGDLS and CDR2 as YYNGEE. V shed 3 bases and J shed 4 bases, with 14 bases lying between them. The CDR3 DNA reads TGTGCCAGCAGCGCCGAGGGGGGTCCATACGAGCAGTACTTC. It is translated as CASSAEGGPYEQYF.

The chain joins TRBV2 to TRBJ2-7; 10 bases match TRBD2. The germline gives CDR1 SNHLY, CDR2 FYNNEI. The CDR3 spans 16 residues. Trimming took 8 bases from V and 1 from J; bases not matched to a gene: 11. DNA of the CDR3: TGTGCCAGCCTAGGGATACGGACTAGCGGTTCCTACGAGCAGTACTTC. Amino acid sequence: CASLGIRTSGSYEQYF.

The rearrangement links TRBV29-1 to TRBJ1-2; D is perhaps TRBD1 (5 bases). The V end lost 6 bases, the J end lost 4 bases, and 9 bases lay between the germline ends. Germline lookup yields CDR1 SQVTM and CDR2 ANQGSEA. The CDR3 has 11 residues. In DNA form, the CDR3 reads TGCAGCGTCCCCGGGGGCTATGGCTACACCTTC. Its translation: CSVPGGYGYTF.

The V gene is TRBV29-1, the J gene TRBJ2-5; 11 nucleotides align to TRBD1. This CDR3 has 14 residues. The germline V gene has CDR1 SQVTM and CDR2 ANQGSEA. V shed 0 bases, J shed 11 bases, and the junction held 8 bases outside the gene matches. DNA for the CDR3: TGCAGCGTTGAAGATCAGGGGACAGGGGGAGGGCAGTACTTC. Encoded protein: CSVEDQGTGGGQYF.

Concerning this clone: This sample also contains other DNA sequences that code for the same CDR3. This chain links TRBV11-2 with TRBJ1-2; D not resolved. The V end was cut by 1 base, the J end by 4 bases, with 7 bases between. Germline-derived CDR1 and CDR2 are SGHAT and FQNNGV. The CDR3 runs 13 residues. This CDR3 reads CASSLGGSYGYTF. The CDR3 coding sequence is TGTGCCAGCAGCTTAGGGGGAAGCTATGGCTACACCTTC.

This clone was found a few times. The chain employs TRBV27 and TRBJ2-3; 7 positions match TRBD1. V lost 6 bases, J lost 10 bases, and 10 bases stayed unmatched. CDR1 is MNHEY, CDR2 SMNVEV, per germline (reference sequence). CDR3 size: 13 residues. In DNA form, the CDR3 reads TGTGCCAGCAGACGGCAAGTGACAGGGCCGCAGTATTTT. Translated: CASRRQVTGPQYF.

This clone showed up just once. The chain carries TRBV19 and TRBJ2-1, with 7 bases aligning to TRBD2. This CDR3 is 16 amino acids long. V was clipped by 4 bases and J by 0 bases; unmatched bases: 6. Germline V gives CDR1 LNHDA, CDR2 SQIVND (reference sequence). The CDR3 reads CASSSSGYSSYNEQFF. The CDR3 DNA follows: TGTGCCAGTAGTAGTAGCGGGTACAGCTCCTACAATGAGCAGTTCTTC.

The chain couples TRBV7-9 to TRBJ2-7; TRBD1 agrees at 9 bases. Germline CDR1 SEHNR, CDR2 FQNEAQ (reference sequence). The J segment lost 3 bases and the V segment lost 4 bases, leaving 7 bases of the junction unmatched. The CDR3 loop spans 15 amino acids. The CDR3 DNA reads TGTGCCAGCAGCTACCCCGGGACAGGGAGCTACGAGCAGTACTTC. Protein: CASSYPGTGSYEQYF.

CDR3 protein: CASSFSTLSNQPQHF. The DNA of the CDR3 is TGTGCCAGCAGCTTCTCCACTCTTAGCAATCAGCCCCAGCATTTT. This sequence joins TRBV5-5 and TRBJ1-5; D ambiguous. CDR3 size: 15 residues. The ends were cut back, 2 bases at V and 0 bases at J, with 9 bases in the middle. Germline V gene sequence: CDR1 SGHKS, CDR2 YYEKEE (reference sequence).

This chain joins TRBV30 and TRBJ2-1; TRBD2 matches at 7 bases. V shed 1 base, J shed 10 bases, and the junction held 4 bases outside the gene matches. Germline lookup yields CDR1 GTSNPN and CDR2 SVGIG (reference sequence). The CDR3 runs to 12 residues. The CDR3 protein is CAWSGLGGEQFF. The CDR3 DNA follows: TGTGCCTGGAGTGGGTTGGGGGGGGAGCAGTTCTTC.

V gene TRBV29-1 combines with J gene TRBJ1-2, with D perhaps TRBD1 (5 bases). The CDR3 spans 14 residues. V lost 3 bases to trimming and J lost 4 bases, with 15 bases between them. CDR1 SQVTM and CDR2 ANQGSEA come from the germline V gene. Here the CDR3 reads CSVDTGQRGYGYTF. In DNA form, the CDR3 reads TGCAGCGTTGACACAGGCCAAAGGGGCTATGGCTACACCTTC.

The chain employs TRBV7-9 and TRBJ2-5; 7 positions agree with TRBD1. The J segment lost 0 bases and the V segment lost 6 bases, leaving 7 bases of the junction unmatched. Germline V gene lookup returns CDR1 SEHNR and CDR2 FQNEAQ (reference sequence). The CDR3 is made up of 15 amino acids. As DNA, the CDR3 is TGTGCCAGCAGGTCCTACGGGACAGACCAAGAGACCCAGTACTTC. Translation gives CASRSYGTDQETQYF.

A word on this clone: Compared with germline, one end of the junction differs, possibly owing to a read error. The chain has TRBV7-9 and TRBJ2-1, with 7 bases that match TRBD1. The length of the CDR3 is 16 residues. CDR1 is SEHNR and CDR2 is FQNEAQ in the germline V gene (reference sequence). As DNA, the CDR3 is TGTGCCAGCAGCTTAGCCGAGGGGGCTCCTTTCAATGGGCAGTTCTTC. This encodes CASSLAEGAPFNGQFF.

The DNA of the CDR3 is TGTGCCTGGACCTTAAGGGCGAGACCAGCCTACAATGAGCAGTTCTTC. Translating it yields CAWTLRARPAYNEQFF. The V and J genes are TRBV30 and TRBJ2-1; D is ambiguous. The germline gives CDR1 GTSNPN, CDR2 SVGIG (reference sequence). This CDR3 is 16 amino acids long. The germline V and J ends were trimmed by 4 bases and 2 bases, with 18 bases remaining between them.

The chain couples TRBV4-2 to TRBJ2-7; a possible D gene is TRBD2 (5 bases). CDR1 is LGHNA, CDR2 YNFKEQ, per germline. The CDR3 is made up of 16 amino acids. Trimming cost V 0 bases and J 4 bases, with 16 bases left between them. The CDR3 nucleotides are TGTGCCAGCAGCCAAGATTCCCGGGCCGGCGGGTACGAGCAGTACTTC. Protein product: CASSQDSRAGGYEQYF.

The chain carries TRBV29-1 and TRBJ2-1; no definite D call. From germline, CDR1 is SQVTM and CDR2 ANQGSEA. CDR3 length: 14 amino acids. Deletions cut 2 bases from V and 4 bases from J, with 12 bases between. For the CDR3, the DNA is TGCAGCGTTGAAAGCAGTGATGCTTACAATGAGCAGTTCTTC. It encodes CSVESSDAYNEQFF.

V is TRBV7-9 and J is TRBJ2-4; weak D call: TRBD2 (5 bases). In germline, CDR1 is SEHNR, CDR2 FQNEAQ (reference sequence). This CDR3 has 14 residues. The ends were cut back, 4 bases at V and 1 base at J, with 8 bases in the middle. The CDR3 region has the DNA TGTGCCAGCAGCTCGGACTTGGCCAAAAACATTCAGTACTTC. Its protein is CASSSDLAKNIQYF.

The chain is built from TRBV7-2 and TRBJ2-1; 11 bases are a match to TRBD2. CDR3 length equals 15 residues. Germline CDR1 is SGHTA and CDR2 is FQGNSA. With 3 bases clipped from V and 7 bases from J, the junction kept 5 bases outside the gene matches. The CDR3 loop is CASSFARLAGNEQFF. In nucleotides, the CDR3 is TGTGCCAGCAGCTTCGCGCGACTAGCGGGGAATGAGCAGTTCTTC.

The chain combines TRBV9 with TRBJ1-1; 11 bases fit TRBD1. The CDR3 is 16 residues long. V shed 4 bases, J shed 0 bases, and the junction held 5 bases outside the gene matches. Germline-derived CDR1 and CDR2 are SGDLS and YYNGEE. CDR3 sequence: CASSPRTGGVNTEAFF. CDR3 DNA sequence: TGTGCCAGCAGCCCAAGGACAGGGGGCGTGAACACTGAAGCTTTCTTT.

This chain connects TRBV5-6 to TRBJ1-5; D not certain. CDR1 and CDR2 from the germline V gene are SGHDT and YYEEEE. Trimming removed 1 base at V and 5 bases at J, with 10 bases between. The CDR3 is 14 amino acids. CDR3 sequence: CASSLSSGDQPQHF. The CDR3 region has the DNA TGTGCCAGCAGCTTGTCTTCGGGAGATCAGCCCCAGCATTTT. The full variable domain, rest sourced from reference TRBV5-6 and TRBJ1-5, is DAGVTQSPTHLIKTRGQQVTLRCSPKSGHDTVSWYQQALGQGPQFIFQYYEEEERQRGNFPDRFSGHQFPNYSSELNVNALLLGDSALYLCASSLSSGDQPQHFGDGTRLSIL.

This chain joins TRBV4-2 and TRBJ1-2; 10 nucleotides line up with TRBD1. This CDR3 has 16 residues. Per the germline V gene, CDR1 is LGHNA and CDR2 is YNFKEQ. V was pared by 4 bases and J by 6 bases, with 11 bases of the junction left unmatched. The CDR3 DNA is TGTGCCAGCAGCCTACGAGACAGGGGGCGAGAGGATGGCTACACCTTC. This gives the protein CASSLRDRGREDGYTF.

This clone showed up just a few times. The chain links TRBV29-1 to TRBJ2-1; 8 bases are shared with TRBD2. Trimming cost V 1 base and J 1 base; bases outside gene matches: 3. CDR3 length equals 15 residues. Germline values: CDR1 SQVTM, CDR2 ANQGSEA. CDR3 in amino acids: CSVEGGLVSYNEQFF. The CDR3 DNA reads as TGCAGCGTTGAAGGGGGACTAGTTTCCTACAATGAGCAGTTCTTC.

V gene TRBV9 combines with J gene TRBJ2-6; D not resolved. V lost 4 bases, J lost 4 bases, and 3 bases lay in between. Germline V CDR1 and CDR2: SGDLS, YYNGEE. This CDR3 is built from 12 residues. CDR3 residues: CASSMGANVLTF. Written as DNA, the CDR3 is TGTGCCAGCAGCATGGGGGCCAACGTCCTGACTTTC.

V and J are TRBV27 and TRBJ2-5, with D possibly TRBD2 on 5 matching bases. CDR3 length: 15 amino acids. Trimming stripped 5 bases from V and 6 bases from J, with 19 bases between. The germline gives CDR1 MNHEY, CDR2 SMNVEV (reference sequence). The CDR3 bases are TGTGCCAGCAGTCCTGGACTCCAGGTGGGGAAGACCCAGTACTTC. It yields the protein CASSPGLQVGKTQYF.